The T cell receptor beta chain described here comes from a study of blood T cell repertoires in COVID-19. Study background: Sources were T cells, B-cell-depleted T cells, or PBMCs; the material itself was cDNA or gDNA.

TCRdb keeps only in-frame clones here, not all; method: immunoSEQ multiplex PCR. The top ten hold around 17% of the sample, which has 25,000 to 30,000 clones, around 90% seen once. This CDR3 contains 15 residues. The junction had 13 bases not matched to a gene; V was cut back by 10 bases and J by 6 bases. The V gene's germline CDR1 is SNHLY and CDR2 FYNNEI. The gene calls are TRBV2 and TRBJ2-5; 11 nucleotides match TRBD2. Sequences were obtained from peripheral blood. The TCR sequence derives from a human donor in a cohort sampled during active COVID-19. The CDR3 protein is CATGLVAGGQQTQYF. Here the CDR3 DNA reads TGTGCCACCGGACTGGTAGCGGGGGGGCAACAGACCCAGTACTTC. Variable domain in full (rest from reference TRBV2 and TRBJ2-5): EPEVTQTPSHQVTQMGQEVILRCVPISNHLYFYWYRQILGQKVEFLVSFYNNEISEKSEIFDDQFSVERPDGSNFTLKIRSTKLEDSAMYFCATGLVAGGQQTQYFGPGTRLLVL.